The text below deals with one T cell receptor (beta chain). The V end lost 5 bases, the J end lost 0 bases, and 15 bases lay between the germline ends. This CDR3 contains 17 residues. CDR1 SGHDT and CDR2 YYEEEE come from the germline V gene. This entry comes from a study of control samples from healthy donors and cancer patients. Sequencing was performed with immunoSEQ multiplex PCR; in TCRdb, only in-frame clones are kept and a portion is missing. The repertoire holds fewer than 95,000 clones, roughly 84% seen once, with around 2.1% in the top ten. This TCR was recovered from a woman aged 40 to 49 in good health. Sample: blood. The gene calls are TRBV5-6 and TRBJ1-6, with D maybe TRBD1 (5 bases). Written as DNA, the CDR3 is TGTGCCAGCAGTTGGGGAGGGGCGAGCTCCTATAATTCACCCCTCCACTTT. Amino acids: CASSWGGASSYNSPLHF.